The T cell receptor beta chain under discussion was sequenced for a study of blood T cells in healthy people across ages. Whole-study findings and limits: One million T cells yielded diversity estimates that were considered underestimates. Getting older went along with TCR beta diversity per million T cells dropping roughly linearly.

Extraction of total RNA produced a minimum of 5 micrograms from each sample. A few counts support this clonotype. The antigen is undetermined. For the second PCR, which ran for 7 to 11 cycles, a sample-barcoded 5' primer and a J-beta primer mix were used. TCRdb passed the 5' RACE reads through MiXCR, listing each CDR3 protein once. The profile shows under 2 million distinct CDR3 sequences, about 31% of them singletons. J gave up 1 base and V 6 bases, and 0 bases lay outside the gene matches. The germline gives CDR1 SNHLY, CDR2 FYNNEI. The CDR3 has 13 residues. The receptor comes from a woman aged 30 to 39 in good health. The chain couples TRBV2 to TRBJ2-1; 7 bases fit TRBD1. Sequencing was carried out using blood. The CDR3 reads CASRGQSYNEQFF. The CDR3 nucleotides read TGTGCCAGCAGGGGACAGTCCTACAATGAGCAGTTCTTC.